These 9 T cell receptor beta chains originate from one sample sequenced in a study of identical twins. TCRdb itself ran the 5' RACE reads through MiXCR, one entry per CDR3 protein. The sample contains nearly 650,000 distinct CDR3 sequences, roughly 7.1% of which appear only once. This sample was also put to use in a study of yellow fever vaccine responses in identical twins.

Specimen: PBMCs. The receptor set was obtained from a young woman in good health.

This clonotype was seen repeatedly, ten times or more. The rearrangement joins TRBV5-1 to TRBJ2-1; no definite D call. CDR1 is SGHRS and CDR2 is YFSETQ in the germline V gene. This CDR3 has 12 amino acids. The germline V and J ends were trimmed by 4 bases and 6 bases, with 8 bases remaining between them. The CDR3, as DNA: TGCGCCAGCAGCCACACTTCCAATGAGCAGTTCTTC. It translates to CASSHTSNEQFF.

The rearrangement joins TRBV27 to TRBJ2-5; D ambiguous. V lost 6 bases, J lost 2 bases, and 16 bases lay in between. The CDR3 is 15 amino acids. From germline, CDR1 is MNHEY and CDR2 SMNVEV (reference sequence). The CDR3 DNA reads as TGTGCCAGCAGCCTACGGTCGCTAGGGCAAGAGACCCAGTACTTC. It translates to CASSLRSLGQETQYF.

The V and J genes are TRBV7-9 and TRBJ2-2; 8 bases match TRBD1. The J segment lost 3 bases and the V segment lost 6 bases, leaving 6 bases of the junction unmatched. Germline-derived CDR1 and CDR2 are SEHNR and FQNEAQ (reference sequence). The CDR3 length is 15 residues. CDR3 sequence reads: CASRLDRADTGELFF. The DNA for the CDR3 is TGTGCCAGCAGATTGGACAGGGCGGACACCGGGGAGCTGTTTTTT. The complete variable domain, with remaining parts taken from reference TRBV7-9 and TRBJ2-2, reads DTGVSQNPRHKITKRGQNVTFRCDPISEHNRLYWYRQTLGQGPEFLTYFQNEAQLEKSRLLSDRFSAERPKGSFSTLEIQRTEQGDSAMYLCASRLDRADTGELFFGEGSRLTVL.

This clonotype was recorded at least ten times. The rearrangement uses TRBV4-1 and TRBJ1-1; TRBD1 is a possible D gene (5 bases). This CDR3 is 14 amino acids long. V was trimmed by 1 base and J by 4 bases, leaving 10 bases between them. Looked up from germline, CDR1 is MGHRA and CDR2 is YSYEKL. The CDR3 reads CASSQAQGFTEAFF. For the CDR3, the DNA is TGCGCCAGCAGCCAAGCTCAGGGTTTCACTGAAGCTTTCTTT.

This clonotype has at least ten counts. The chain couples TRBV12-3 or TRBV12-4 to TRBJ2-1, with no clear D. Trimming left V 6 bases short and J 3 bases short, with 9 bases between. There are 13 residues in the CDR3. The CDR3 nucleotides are TGTGCCAGCAGAAGACTGGACTACAATGAGCAGTTCTTC. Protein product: CASRRLDYNEQFF.

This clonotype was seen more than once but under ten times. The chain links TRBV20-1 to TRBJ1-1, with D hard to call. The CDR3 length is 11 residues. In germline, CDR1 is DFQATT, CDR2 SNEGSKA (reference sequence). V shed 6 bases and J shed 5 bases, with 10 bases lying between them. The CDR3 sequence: CSAKQSTEAFF. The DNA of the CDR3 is TGCAGTGCCAAACAGAGTACTGAAGCTTTCTTT.

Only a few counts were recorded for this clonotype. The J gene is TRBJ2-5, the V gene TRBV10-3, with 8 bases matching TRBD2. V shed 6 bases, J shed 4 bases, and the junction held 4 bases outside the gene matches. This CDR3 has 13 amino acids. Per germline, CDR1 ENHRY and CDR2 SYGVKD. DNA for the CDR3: TGTGCCATCAGCGGGGGGGGGGTAGAGACCCAGTACTTC. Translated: CAISGGGVETQYF.

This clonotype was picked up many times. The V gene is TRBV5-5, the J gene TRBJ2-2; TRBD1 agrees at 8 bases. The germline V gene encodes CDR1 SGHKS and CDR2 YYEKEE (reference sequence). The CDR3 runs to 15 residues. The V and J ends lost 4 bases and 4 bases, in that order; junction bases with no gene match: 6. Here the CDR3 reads CASSLGQGVTGELFF. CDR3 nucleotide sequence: TGTGCCAGCAGCCTCGGACAGGGTGTCACCGGGGAGCTGTTTTTT.

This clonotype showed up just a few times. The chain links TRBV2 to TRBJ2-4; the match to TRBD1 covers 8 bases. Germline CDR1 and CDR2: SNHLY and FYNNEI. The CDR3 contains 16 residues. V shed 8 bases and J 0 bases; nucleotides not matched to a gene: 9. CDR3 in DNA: TGTGCCAGCTCAGAGGACAGGGACCTAGCCAAAAACATTCAGTACTTC. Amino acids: CASSEDRDLAKNIQYF.